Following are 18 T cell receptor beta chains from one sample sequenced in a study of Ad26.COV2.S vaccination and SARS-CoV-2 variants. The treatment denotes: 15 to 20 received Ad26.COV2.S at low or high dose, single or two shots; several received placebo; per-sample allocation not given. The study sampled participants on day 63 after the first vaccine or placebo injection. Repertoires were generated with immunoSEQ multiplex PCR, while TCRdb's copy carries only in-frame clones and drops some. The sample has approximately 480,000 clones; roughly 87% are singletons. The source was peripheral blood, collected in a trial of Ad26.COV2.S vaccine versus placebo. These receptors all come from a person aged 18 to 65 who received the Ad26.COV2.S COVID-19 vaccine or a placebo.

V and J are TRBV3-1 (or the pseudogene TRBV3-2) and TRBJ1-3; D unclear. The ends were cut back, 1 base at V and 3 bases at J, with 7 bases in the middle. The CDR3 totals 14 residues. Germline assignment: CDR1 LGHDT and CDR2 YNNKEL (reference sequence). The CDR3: CASSQGNGGNTIYF. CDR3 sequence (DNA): TGTGCCAGCAGCCAAGGAAACGGTGGAAACACCATATATTTT.

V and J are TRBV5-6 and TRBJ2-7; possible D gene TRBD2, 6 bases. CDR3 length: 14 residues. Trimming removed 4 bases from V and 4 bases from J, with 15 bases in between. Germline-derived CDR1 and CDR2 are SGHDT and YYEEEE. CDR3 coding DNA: TGTGCCAGCAGCCACGCGGGAAGACCTTACGAGCAGTACTTC. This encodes CASSHAGRPYEQYF.

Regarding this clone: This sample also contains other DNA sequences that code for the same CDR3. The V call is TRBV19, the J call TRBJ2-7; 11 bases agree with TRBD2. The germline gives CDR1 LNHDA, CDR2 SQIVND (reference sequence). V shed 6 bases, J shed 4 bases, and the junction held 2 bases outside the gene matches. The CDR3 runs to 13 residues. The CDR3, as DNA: TGTGCCAGTAGGACTAGCGGGACTTACGAGCAGTACTTC. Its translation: CASRTSGTYEQYF.

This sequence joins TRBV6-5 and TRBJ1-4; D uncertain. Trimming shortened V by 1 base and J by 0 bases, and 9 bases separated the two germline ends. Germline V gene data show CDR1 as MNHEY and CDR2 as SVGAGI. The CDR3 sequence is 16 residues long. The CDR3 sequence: CASSYLRGATNEKLFF. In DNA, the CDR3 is TGTGCCAGCAGTTACTTGCGGGGAGCAACTAATGAAAAACTGTTTTTT.

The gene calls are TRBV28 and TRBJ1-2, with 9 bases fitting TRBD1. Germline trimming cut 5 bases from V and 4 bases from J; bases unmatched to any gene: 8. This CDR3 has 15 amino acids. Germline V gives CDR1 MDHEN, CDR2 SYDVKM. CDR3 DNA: TGTGCCAGCAGTCCCTCCGGGACAGGGAGCTATGGCTACACCTTC. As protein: CASSPSGTGSYGYTF.

CDR3 sequence (DNA): TGTGCCAGCAGCTTAGTTCCCCCGGGGGAGCAGTTCTTC. Encoded protein: CASSLVPPGEQFF. The V call is TRBV7-2, the J call TRBJ2-1, with D possibly TRBD2 on 5 matching bases. Trimming cost V 1 base and J 10 bases, with 11 bases left between them. Per germline, CDR1 SGHTA and CDR2 FQGNSA. The CDR3 spans 13 residues.

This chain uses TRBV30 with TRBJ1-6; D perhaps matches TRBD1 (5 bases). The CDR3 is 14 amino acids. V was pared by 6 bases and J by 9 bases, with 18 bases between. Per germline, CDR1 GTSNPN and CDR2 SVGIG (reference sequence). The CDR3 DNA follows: TGTGCCTGCAGTAGGGGCAGGACCATTTCACCCCTCCACTTT. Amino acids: CACSRGRTISPLHF.

The CDR3 nucleotides are TGCGCCAGCAGCACCAGGACAGCTTTTAATGAAAAACTGTTTTTT. It is translated as CASSTRTAFNEKLFF. V and J are TRBV5-1 and TRBJ1-4, with D possibly TRBD1 on 6 matching bases. Looked up from germline, CDR1 is SGHRS and CDR2 is YFSETQ. The CDR3 consists of 15 residues. V was shortened by 4 bases and J by 4 bases, with 14 bases between the two germline ends.

CDR3 sequence (DNA): TGTGCCAGTAGTACCCAGGCTGAAGCTTTCTTT. Translating gives CASSTQAEAFF. This chain links TRBV19 with TRBJ1-1; D is unresolved. Germline V gives CDR1 LNHDA, CDR2 SQIVND (reference sequence). Trimming removed 4 bases at V and 6 bases at J, with 6 bases between. CDR3 size: 11 residues.

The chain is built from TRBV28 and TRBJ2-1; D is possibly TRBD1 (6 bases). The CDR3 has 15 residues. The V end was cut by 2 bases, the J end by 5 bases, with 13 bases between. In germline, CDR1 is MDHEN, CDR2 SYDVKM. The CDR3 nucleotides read TGTGCCAGCAGTTTAACCGGGACAAAACACAATGAGCAGTTCTTC. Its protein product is CASSLTGTKHNEQFF. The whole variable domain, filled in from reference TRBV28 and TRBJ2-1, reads DVKVTQSSRYLVKRTGEKVFLECVQDMDHENMFWYRQDPGLGLRLIYFSYDVKMKEKGDIPEGYSVSREKKERFSLILESASTNQTSMYLCASSLTGTKHNEQFFGPGTRLTVL.

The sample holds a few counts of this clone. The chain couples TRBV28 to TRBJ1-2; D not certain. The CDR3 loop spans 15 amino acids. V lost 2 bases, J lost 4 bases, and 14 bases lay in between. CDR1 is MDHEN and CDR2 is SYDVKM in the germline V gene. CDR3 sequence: CASSLGRGRLYGYTF. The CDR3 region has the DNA TGTGCCAGCAGTTTAGGGCGCGGCAGACTCTATGGCTACACCTTC.

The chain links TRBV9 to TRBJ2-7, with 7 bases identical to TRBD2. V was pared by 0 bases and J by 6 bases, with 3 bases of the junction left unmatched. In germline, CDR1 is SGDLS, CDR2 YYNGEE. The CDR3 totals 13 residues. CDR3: CASSVGEGIEQYF. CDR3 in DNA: TGTGCCAGCAGCGTAGGGGAGGGCATCGAGCAGTACTTC.

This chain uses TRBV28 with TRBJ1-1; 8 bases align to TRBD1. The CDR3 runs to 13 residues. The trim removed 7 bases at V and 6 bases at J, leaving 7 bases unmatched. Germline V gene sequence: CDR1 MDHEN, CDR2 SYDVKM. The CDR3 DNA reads TGTGCCAGCAAAAGACAGGGGAGGGCTGAAGCTTTCTTT. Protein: CASKRQGRAEAFF.

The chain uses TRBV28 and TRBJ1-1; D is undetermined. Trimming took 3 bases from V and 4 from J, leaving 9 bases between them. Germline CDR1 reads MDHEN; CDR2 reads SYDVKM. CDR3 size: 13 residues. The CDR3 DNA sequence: TGTGCCAGCAGTTTGGTTCATCCCACTGAAGCTTTCTTT. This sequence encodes CASSLVHPTEAFF.

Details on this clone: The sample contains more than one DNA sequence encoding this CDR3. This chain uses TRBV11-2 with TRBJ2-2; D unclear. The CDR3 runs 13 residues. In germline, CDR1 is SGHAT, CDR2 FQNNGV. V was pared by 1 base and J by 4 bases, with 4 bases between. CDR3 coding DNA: TGTGCCAGCAGCTTAGCCGGCACCGGGGAGCTGTTTTTT. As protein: CASSLAGTGELFF.

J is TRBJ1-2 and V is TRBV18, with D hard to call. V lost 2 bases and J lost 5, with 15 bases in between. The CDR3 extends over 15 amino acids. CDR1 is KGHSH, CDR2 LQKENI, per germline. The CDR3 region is CASSPGVGLGYGYTF. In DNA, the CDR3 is TGTGCCAGCTCACCAGGCGTGGGGTTAGGGTATGGCTACACCTTC. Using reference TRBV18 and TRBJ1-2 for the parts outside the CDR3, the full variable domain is NAGVMQNPRHLVRRRGQEARLRCSPMKGHSHVYWYRQLPEEGLKFMVYLQKENIIDESGMPKERFSAEFPKEGPSILRIQQVVRGDSAAYFCASSPGVGLGYGYTFGSGTRLTVV.

The CDR3 DNA is TGTGCCAGCTCACGGGGGGCCGAGCCGGATGGCTACACCTTC. Protein product: CASSRGAEPDGYTF. The rearrangement uses TRBV18 and TRBJ1-2; D is possibly TRBD1 (6 bases). This CDR3 is 14 amino acids long. Germline values: CDR1 KGHSH, CDR2 LQKENI. V was cut by 4 bases and J by 6 bases, with 15 bases left in between.

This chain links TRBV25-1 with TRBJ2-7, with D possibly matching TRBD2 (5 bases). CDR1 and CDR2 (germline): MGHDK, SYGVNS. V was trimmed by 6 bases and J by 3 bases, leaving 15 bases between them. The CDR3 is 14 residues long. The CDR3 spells CASSRGEDHYEQYF. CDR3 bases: TGTGCCAGCAGCCGGGGTGAAGACCACTACGAGCAGTACTTC.